This TCR beta chain was recorded in a study of blood T cell repertoires in COVID-19. Overall study: The analysed material was cDNA or gDNA that came from T cells, B-cell-depleted T cells, or PBMCs.

The germline V and J ends were trimmed by 3 bases and 0 bases, with 2 bases remaining between them. Looked up from germline, CDR1 is LGHDT and CDR2 is YNNKEL (reference sequence). This CDR3 has 12 residues. In the authors' methods: Reference gene primer amplification yielded estimated nucleated cell counts. The table came from immunoSEQ multiplex PCR; TCRdb's copy has only in-frame clones and leaves some out. The D gene and trimming were derived from the DNA, and the V and J assignments and clone size from that table. The sample yields under 130,000 clones, roughly 80% seen once. The chain carries TRBV3-1 (or the pseudogene TRBV3-2) and TRBJ1-1; D unclear. This TCR was sampled from a woman in her 70s with acute or convalescent COVID-19. The sequenced sample was peripheral blood. Here the CDR3 DNA reads TGTGCCAGCAGCCATATGAACACTGAAGCTTTCTTT. This translates into CASSHMNTEAFF.